This TCR beta chain was captured in a study of blood T cell repertoires in COVID-19. In the source study's methods: Reference gene primer amplification yielded estimated nucleated cell counts. Measured with immunoSEQ multiplex PCR; TCRdb has only the in-frame clones, and not every one. V and J calls and clone size are given by that table; D and trimming were obtained from the DNA. Among almost 350,000 clones listed, about nine tenths were seen once. As to this clone: Other DNA sequences in the same sample also yield this CDR3.

This study enrolled people aged about 18 to 95 from roughly 24 US geographic areas. After removal of 4 bases from V and 3 bases from J, the junction contained 0 bases not matched to a gene. The germline V gene has CDR1 SGHTA and CDR2 FQGTGA. CDR3 length: 14 amino acids. This clonotype was sampled from a woman between 25 and 40 years old who had been exposed to COVID-19. This rearrangement joins TRBV7-3 to TRBJ2-3; 11 nucleotides line up with TRBD2. Source material: PBMCs or T cells enriched from blood (not recorded which). This chain's CDR3 is CASSSSGGTDTQYF. CDR3 sequence (DNA): TGTGCCAGCAGCTCTAGCGGGGGGACAGATACGCAGTATTTT.